A selection of T cell receptor beta chains follows, all from one sample in a study of T-cell memory formation after mild COVID-19. TCRdb processed the 5' RACE reads anew with MiXCR; each CDR3 protein has one entry. This table has just over 200,000 distinct CDR3 sequences, around 8.8% appearing once. Sample: PBMCs or a T cell subset sorted from them (not recorded which). These TCRs come from a man younger than 35 who had mild COVID-19 (a few samples of this study predate the infection). Cell type and time point are not known. Both conserved end residues are part of each CDR3. The order of the fields is D gene, clone size, J gene, V gene, CDR3 protein, CDR3 DNA. D genes are given only for firm matches. The listing skips clone size in some rows; elsewhere it reads once, few, many or a size class.

. few TRBJ2-5 TRBV4-3 CASSQGGPGETQYF TGCGCCAGCAGCCAAGGCGGGCCTGGAGAGACCCAGTACTTC
. many TRBJ2-7 TRBV18 CASSPGLRYEQYF TGTGCCAGCTCACCGGGACTGCGCTACGAGCAGTACTTC
. few TRBJ1-5 TRBV20-1 CSAQIRDSNQPQHF TGCAGTGCCCAAATCCGGGACAGCAATCAGCCCCAGCATTTT
TRBD1 few TRBJ1-2 TRBV12-3/TRBV12-4 CASRRQGEGYTF TGTGCCAGCAGGCGACAGGGGGAAGGCTACACCTTC
. . TRBJ2-3 TRBV5-1 CASSLAGWGTDTQYF TGCGCCAGCAGCTTGGCCGGGTGGGGCACAGATACGCAGTATTTT
. . TRBJ1-5 TRBV30 CAWSVYGVGQPQHF TGTGCCTGGAGTGTATATGGGGTCGGGCAGCCCCAGCATTTT
. . TRBJ1-6 TRBV7-2 CASRRRANSPLHF TGTGCCAGCAGACGTAGGGCGAATTCACCCCTCCACTTT
. . TRBJ2-5 TRBV29-1 CSVVRSRETQYF TGCAGCGTTGTCCGATCCCGGGAGACCCAGTACTTC
. few TRBJ2-3 TRBV20-1 CSVRLTASTDTQYF TGCAGTGTTAGACTTACCGCAAGCACAGATACGCAGTATTTT
. . TRBJ2-3 TRBV12-3/TRBV12-4 CASSSILRTDTQYF TGTGCCAGCAGTTCTATCCTACGCACAGATACGCAGTATTTT
. . TRBJ2-3 TRBV5-1 CASSLGGETDTQYF TGCGCCAGCAGCTTGGGCGGGGAGACAGATACGCAGTATTTT
TRBD1 few TRBJ1-2 TRBV19 CASVRSGQFYGYTF TGTGCCAGTGTACGGTCGGGACAGTTCTATGGCTACACCTTC
TRBD2 few TRBJ2-7 TRBV2 CASKVSGGFSSYEQYF TGTGCCAGCAAGGTTAGCGGGGGGTTCAGCTCCTACGAGCAGTACTTC
. . TRBJ1-5 TRBV6-2/TRBV6-3 CASSYGGAGQPQHF TGTGCCAGCAGTTACGGGGGGGCTGGTCAGCCCCAGCATTTT
TRBD1 . TRBJ1-5 TRBV5-6 CASSSGQGKDQPQHF TGTGCCAGCAGCTCGGGACAGGGGAAGGATCAGCCCCAGCATTTT
TRBD1 . TRBJ2-1 TRBV7-2 CASSLRTGRSYNEQFF TGTGCCAGCAGCCTTCGGACAGGGCGATCCTACAATGAGCAGTTCTTC
. few TRBJ1-5 TRBV6-5 CASSRQYSNQPQHF TGTGCCAGCAGTCGTCAGTATAGCAATCAGCCCCAGCATTTT
TRBD1 . TRBJ2-5 TRBV20-1 CSAITRGGWETQYF TGCAGTGCTATTACGAGAGGGGGCTGGGAGACCCAGTACTTC
. few TRBJ1-5 TRBV10-1 CASSEKMGYSNQPQHF TGCGCCAGCAGTGAGAAGATGGGTTATAGCAATCAGCCCCAGCATTTT
. . TRBJ2-4 TRBV30 CAWGGTALQYF TGTGCCTGGGGAGGGACGGCTCTTCAGTACTTC
. many TRBJ2-4 TRBV11-2 CASSPARSKNIQYF TGTGCCAGCAGCCCGGCGCGATCCAAAAACATTCAGTACTTC
. once TRBJ2-7 TRBV4-2 CASSLGGIGEQYF TGTGCCAGCAGCCTAGGGGGAATCGGCGAGCAGTACTTC
TRBD2 . TRBJ2-1 TRBV10-3 CANQAGGKYNEQFF TGTGCCAACCAAGCGGGGGGGAAATACAATGAGCAGTTCTTC
. few TRBJ1-2 TRBV29-1 CSVEEGWRSSNYGYTF TGCAGCGTTGAAGAAGGTTGGCGGAGTTCTAACTATGGCTACACCTTC
TRBD2 few TRBJ2-1 TRBV5-4 CASRPGLAGGPREQFF TGTGCCAGCAGACCGGGACTAGCGGGGGGGCCCCGGGAGCAGTTCTTC
TRBD2 few TRBJ2-7 TRBV6-2/TRBV6-3 CASTPGLAGGDDSYEQYF TGTGCCAGCACACCGGGACTAGCGGGGGGCGATGACTCCTACGAGCAGTACTTC
. few TRBJ1-5 TRBV12-3/TRBV12-4 CASRQEVNQPQHF TGTGCCAGCAGACAGGAAGTAAATCAGCCCCAGCATTTT
TRBD2 . TRBJ2-1 TRBV7-2 CASRRGLAGGYNEQFF TGTGCCAGCAGAAGGGGACTAGCGGGGGGTTACAATGAGCAGTTCTTC
. few TRBJ1-6 TRBV6-5 CASTTLDNGSPLHF TGTGCCAGCACTACATTGGACAACGGTTCACCCCTCCACTTT
TRBD1 . TRBJ1-2 TRBV7-2 CASSPTAPGGPLYGYTF TGTGCCAGCAGCCCGACCGCCCCAGGGGGACCCCTCTATGGCTACACCTTC
. few TRBJ1-1 TRBV6-2/TRBV6-3 CASSYRFRGRAEAFF TGTGCCAGCAGTTACCGGTTCAGGGGAAGAGCTGAAGCTTTCTTT
. few TRBJ2-1 TRBV3-1 CASSQEGDLNNNEQFF TGTGCCAGCAGCCAAGAGGGGGACCTTAATAACAATGAGCAGTTCTTC
TRBD1 many TRBJ2-1 TRBV5-1 CASSFQGAGNEQFF TGCGCCAGCAGCTTTCAGGGGGCGGGTAATGAGCAGTTCTTC
TRBD1 . TRBJ1-1 TRBV25-1 CASSEYPHNRGRSEAFF TGTGCCAGCAGTGAATACCCCCATAACAGGGGGAGGAGTGAAGCTTTCTTT
TRBD1 few TRBJ1-2 TRBV6-5 CASSWGQGGGYTF TGTGCCAGCAGCTGGGGACAGGGAGGCGGCTACACCTTC
. . TRBJ1-6 TRBV27 CASSHRDSPLHF TGTGCCAGCAGTCACAGGGATTCACCCCTCCACTTT
TRBD2 few TRBJ2-5 TRBV7-2 CASTTGGGETQYF TGTGCCAGCACTACGGGGGGAGGGGAGACCCAGTACTTC
TRBD1 . TRBJ1-1 TRBV6-6 CASSTQGAAEAFF TGTGCCAGCAGTACACAGGGGGCAGCTGAAGCTTTCTTT
TRBD2 few TRBJ2-2 TRBV5-6 CASSWEGTGELFF TGTGCCAGCAGCTGGGAGGGGACCGGGGAGCTGTTTTTT
. many TRBJ2-6 TRBV7-2 CASSLGGAFGANVLTF TGTGCCAGCAGCTTAGGGGGGGCGTTCGGGGCCAACGTCCTGACTTTC
. . TRBJ2-2 TRBV14 CASSHNTGELFF TGTGCCAGCAGCCATAACACCGGGGAGCTGTTTTTT
. many TRBJ2-7 TRBV5-1 CASSQTTYEQYF TGCGCCAGCAGTCAGACGACCTACGAGCAGTACTTC
. many TRBJ1-3 TRBV5-1 CASSLNGQGFSGNTIYF TGCGCCAGCAGCTTGAACGGCCAGGGATTCTCTGGAAACACCATATATTTT
TRBD1 many TRBJ1-2 TRBV2 CASLYLGQSYGYTF TGTGCCAGCCTTTATTTGGGACAGAGCTATGGCTACACCTTC
. few TRBJ2-3 TRBV29-1 CSVAENFRTDTQYF TGCAGCGTTGCCGAGAATTTCCGGACAGATACGCAGTATTTT
. . TRBJ1-1 TRBV5-4 CASSPRLLLSTEAFF TGTGCCAGCAGCCCTCGTCTATTATTGTCCACTGAAGCTTTCTTT
TRBD1 few TRBJ1-2 TRBV7-2 CASSLDRGIYGYTF TGTGCCAGCAGCTTGGACAGGGGGATCTATGGCTACACCTTC
. . TRBJ2-3 TRBV12-3/TRBV12-4 CASSLITTDTQYF TGTGCCAGCAGTTTAATCACTACAGATACGCAGTATTTT
. many TRBJ1-2 TRBV7-2 CASSFEVYGYTF TGTGCCAGCAGCTTCGAGGTCTATGGCTACACCTTC
TRBD1 . TRBJ1-4 TRBV7-6 CASSLQQGAREKLFF TGTGCCAGCAGCCTACAACAGGGGGCGCGGGAAAAACTGTTTTTT
TRBD1 . TRBJ1-2 TRBV9 CASSVTGTENYGYTF TGTGCCAGCAGCGTAACGGGGACAGAGAACTATGGCTACACCTTC
. . TRBJ1-3 TRBV28 CASSLLGRGNTIYF TGTGCCAGCAGTTTACTGGGTCGCGGAAACACCATATATTTT
TRBD1 . TRBJ2-2 TRBV19 CASSGWTGTGELFF TGTGCCAGTAGTGGTTGGACAGGGACCGGGGAGCTGTTTTTT
. . TRBJ2-2 TRBV7-2 CASSWGPHTGELFF TGTGCCAGCAGCTGGGGGCCCCACACCGGGGAGCTGTTTTTT
TRBD1 . TRBJ2-1 TRBV5-1 CASSPRDRGYNEQFF TGCGCCAGCAGCCCCCGGGACAGGGGCTACAATGAGCAGTTCTTC